Listed here is a single TCR beta chain. It lacks a known antigen. Qualities for individual bases were not recorded, and no much larger clone is one base off. Library prep was done by the immunoSEQ multiplex PCR assay. TCRdb took this table from immuneACCESS and kept in-frame rearrangements with V and J called. Such tables lack part of the clones; where checked against another copy, unresolved V genes explain under half of the gap, and the rest is unexplained. In this sample the table shows some 66,000 clones, 85% of which occur a single time. The ten largest clones represent roughly 5% of the sample. These data come from a study of control samples from healthy donors and cancer patients (dated by TCRdb to 2020 to 2022). V ends up 3 bases short and J 7 bases short, with an unmatched junction base count of 2. Inclusive of the bounding cysteine and phenylalanine, the CDR3 is 12 residues long. Kept here is only the CDR3 DNA, which spans 36 bases and is read in frame from base 1.

The sequenced sample was blood. The rearrangement joined TRBV12-3 or TRBV12-4 to TRBJ2-5; TRBD2 lines up with 7 middle nucleotides. The receptor's source is a man in his forties or fifties in good health. The DNA sequence is given as TGTGCCAGCAGTTTTGGGGAGGGGACCCAGTACTTC. Translation gives CASSFGEGTQYF.